This T cell receptor beta chain was sequenced in a study of T cells after yellow fever vaccination. The CDR3 is 13 amino acids. Germline V CDR1 and CDR2: SGHTA, FQGNSA. The V end lost 10 bases, the J end lost 2 bases, and 13 bases lay between the germline ends. MiXCR was run by TCRdb on the 5' RACE reads, yielding one entry per CDR3 protein. The sample lists 500,000 to 700,000 distinct CDR3 sequences; around 21% were seen once. General observations from the study: Contaminating bulk clonotypes could be abundant in FACS-sorted repertoires.

This clonotype showed up just a few times. The antigen is undetermined. This sample comprised PBMCs, obtained 15 days after the yellow fever booster vaccination. This TCR was sampled from a man aged 30-40 years who received the YFV17D yellow fever vaccine. The V and J genes are TRBV7-2 and TRBJ2-3, with D possibly being TRBD1 (5 bases). This CDR3 is CATQGGNTDTQYF. CDR3 nucleotide sequence: TGTGCCACCCAGGGTGGAAACACAGATACGCAGTATTTT.